The sequence of this T cell receptor beta chain was determined in a study of cytomegalovirus exposure and HLA in healthy donors. This clone was detected only a few times. This CDR3 contains 18 residues. Germline lookup yields CDR1 SGHRS and CDR2 YFSETQ. Losses at the gene ends were 0 bases for V and 2 bases for J; bases not matched to a gene: 7. Use of 60 Vbeta and 13 Jbeta primers characterized the PCR. Profiling relied on immunoSEQ multiplex PCR, and the TCRdb table lists in-frame clones only, not all of them. Of over 75,000 clones listed, roughly a tenth are singletons. Donors sampled were nominally healthy, though unrecorded immune exposures were likely.

The genes are TRBV5-1 and TRBJ2-6; 8 nucleotides align to TRBD1. The sample was PBMCs. This receptor was identified in a man between 50 and 59 years old in good health and CMV-seropositive. The CDR3 spells CASSLETGEHPGANVLTF. CDR3 coding DNA: TGCGCCAGCAGCTTGGAGACAGGGGAACACCCTGGGGCCAACGTCCTGACTTTC. Together with reference TRBV5-1 and TRBJ2-6, the CDR3 gives the full variable domain: KAGVTQTPRYLIKTRGQQVTLSCSPISGHRSVSWYQQTPGQGLQFLFEYFSETQRNKGNFPGRFSGRQFSNSRSEMNVSTLELGDSALYLCASSLETGEHPGANVLTFGAGSRLTVL.